The 19 T cell receptor beta chains reported below all come from one sample, sequenced in a study of low-dose radiotherapy and immunotherapy resistance in tumors. Primers used for first-strand cDNA, a TRAV- and TRBV-specific set, covered both alpha and beta chains. It was with a constant-region primer and a V-primer adapter that TCRs were amplified over about 20 PCR cycles. TCRdb recomputed calls from the reads with MiXCR, one row per CDR3 protein. The sample comprises 55,000 to 80,000 distinct CDR3 sequences, around 27% of which are singletons, and 6.6% rests with the top ten. The time point denotes: before trial treatment. This sample comprised PBMCs, obtained before treatment. The source is a male donor with rectosigmoid adenocarcinoma.

This clonotype was counted ten times or more. This sequence joins TRBV6-8 and TRBJ1-5, with 10 bases fitting TRBD1. The CDR3 is 15 amino acids. J lost 4 bases, V lost 6 bases, and 6 bases had no gene match. CDR1 and CDR2 from the germline V gene are MNHGY and SAAAGT. This CDR3 is CASSRDRGGNQPQHF. The CDR3, as DNA: TGTGCCAGCAGCCGGGACAGGGGTGGGAATCAGCCCCAGCATTTT.

This clonotype was counted a single time. V gene TRBV28 combines with J gene TRBJ1-1; D unclear. V lost 4 bases to trimming and J lost 6 bases, with 12 bases between them. The CDR3 has 13 residues. In germline, CDR1 is MDHEN, CDR2 SYDVKM. In nucleotides, the CDR3 is TGTGCCAGCAGTTCGGGTGGGGTGCCTGAAGCTTTCTTT. It codes for CASSSGGVPEAFF.

This clonotype was detected many times. The V gene is TRBV25-1, the J gene TRBJ2-6; tentatively, D is TRBD1 (6 bases). Trimming took off 7 bases at V and 2 bases at J, with 9 bases between the two ends. Germline V gene data show CDR1 as MGHDK and CDR2 as SYGVNS. The CDR3 length is 14 residues. CDR3 nucleotide sequence: TGTGCCAGCACCGGACAGACTGGGGCCAACGTCCTGACTTTC. This codes for CASTGQTGANVLTF.

J is TRBJ2-3 and V is TRBV7-3, with D maybe TRBD1 (5 bases). The CDR3 runs to 15 residues. V lost 1 base, J lost 0 bases, and 8 bases lay in between. Germline values: CDR1 SGHTA, CDR2 FQGTGA. The CDR3 bases are TGTGCCAGCAGCTTAAGGGGCCCGAGCACAGATACGCAGTATTTT. Its protein is CASSLRGPSTDTQYF.

This clonotype appeared many times. The CDR3 spells CASSNYRIRGYTF. CDR3 sequence (DNA): TGTGCCAGCAGTAACTACAGGATTCGGGGCTACACCTTC. The chain couples TRBV28 to TRBJ1-2; D might be TRBD1 (5 bases). The CDR3 is 13 amino acids. Trimming removed 5 bases at V and 8 bases at J, with 15 bases between. Looked up from germline, CDR1 is MDHEN and CDR2 is SYDVKM.

This clonotype was counted once. A far more abundant clone sits one base away, making this likely a read error. The J gene is TRBJ2-1, the V gene TRBV5-1; 8 nucleotides line up with TRBD2. The CDR3 runs 13 residues. The germline CDR1 and CDR2 sequences are SGHRS and YFSETQ. The CDR3: CASSRGGAHEQFF. As DNA, the CDR3 is TGTGCCAGCAGCCGGGGGGGAGCCCACGAGCAGTTCTTC. The full variable domain, rest sourced from reference TRBV5-1 and TRBJ2-1, is KAGVTQTPRYLIKTRGQQVTLSCSPISGHRSVSWYQQTPGQGLQFLFEYFSETQRNKGNFPGRFSGRQFSNSRSEMNVSTLELGDSALYLCASSRGGAHEQFFGPGTRLTVL.

The chain is built from TRBV5-1 and TRBJ2-5; the D gene is possibly TRBD1 (5 bases). CDR1 and CDR2 from the germline V gene are SGHRS and YFSETQ. V gave up 2 bases and J gave up 1 base, with 6 bases separating them. This CDR3 spans 13 amino acids. Here the CDR3 DNA reads TGCGCCAGCAGCTTTCAGGGCCAAGAGACCCAGTACTTC. This encodes CASSFQGQETQYF.

The chain uses TRBV11-2 and TRBJ2-5, with D tentatively TRBD1 or TRBD2 (5 bases each). Trimming cost V 1 base and J 4 bases, with 10 bases left between them. The CDR3 extends over 14 amino acids. Germline CDR1 SGHAT, CDR2 FQNNGV. The CDR3, as DNA: TGTGCCAGCAGCTTAGTTGGGGGTGCAGAGACCCAGTACTTC. Its translation is CASSLVGGAETQYF.

This sequence joins TRBV6-2 or TRBV6-3 and TRBJ2-1, with D possibly matching TRBD2 (5 bases). The CDR3 consists of 17 residues. Germline V gene data show CDR1 as MNHEY and CDR2 as SVGEGT. V lost 5 bases, J lost 0 bases, and 17 bases lay in between. The DNA of the CDR3 is TGTGCCAGCAGTCTTCAATCGCGGGTAGGCTCCTACAATGAGCAGTTCTTC. This translates into CASSLQSRVGSYNEQFF.

The chain combines TRBV7-2 with TRBJ2-3, with D perhaps TRBD1 (5 bases). Germline-derived CDR1 and CDR2 are SGHTA and FQGNSA. CDR3 length: 14 amino acids. V shed 1 base and J shed 3 bases, with 8 bases lying between them. CDR3 sequence reads: CASSLGGRTDTQYF. The CDR3 coding sequence is TGTGCCAGCAGCTTAGGGGGCAGAACAGATACGCAGTATTTT.

CDR3 nucleotide sequence: TGTGCCACAGTTTATATAGGGGCAGGCTACGAGCAGTACTTC. Its translation: CATVYIGAGYEQYF. V and J are TRBV28 and TRBJ2-7; TRBD1 might be the D (5 bases). V was shortened by 10 bases and J by 3 bases, with 19 bases between the two germline ends. The CDR3 has 14 amino acids. The germline gives CDR1 MDHEN, CDR2 SYDVKM.

This clonotype appeared many times. CDR3 DNA sequence: TGTGCCAGCAGTATATTAGGACAGGGTAAACGAGGTGAAGCTTTCTTT. This translates into CASSILGQGKRGEAFF. The chain has TRBV6-5 and TRBJ1-1; 8 bases line up with TRBD1. CDR3 length: 16 amino acids. Germline-derived CDR1 and CDR2 are MNHEY and SVGAGI. V lost 5 bases, J lost 7 bases, and 15 bases stayed unmatched.

Concerning this clonotype itself: A read error is the likely source, as a far larger clone sits one nucleotide away. This chain joins TRBV6-8 and TRBJ2-5; D is unclear. The CDR3 is made up of 12 amino acids. Germline-derived CDR1 and CDR2 are MNHGY and SAAAGT. The CDR3 coding sequence is TGTGCCAGCATGGACGGCTCGGAGACCCAGTGCTTC. This sequence encodes CASMDGSETQCF.

This chain links TRBV6-5 with TRBJ2-5, with D tentatively TRBD1 (7 bases). The CDR3 covers 14 residues. V was pared by 6 bases and J by 4 bases, with 15 bases between. Germline CDR1 reads MNHEY; CDR2 reads SVGAGI. CDR3 coding DNA: TGTGCCAGCAGGGTCCAGGGGGGTGTAGAGACCCAGTACTTC. Its translation is CASRVQGGVETQYF.

In this sample, this clonotype turned up many times. CDR3 bases: TGTGCCAGCAGCCAGTCAGGGCGGGGGGCCAACGTCCTGACTTTC. This encodes CASSQSGRGANVLTF. This sequence joins TRBV7-2 and TRBJ2-6; D may be TRBD1 (5 bases). CDR1 is SGHTA and CDR2 is FQGNSA in the germline V gene. Between the trimmed V and J ends, which lost 5 bases and 4 bases, there was a span of 12 bases. The CDR3 consists of 15 residues.

This clonotype was seen many times. The chain couples TRBV6-2 or TRBV6-3 to TRBJ2-1; 8 bases match TRBD2. V dropped 6 bases and J dropped 0; count of bases not matched to a gene: 7. CDR1 is MNHEY and CDR2 is SVGEGT in the germline V gene. The length of the CDR3 is 16 residues. CDR3 in amino acids: CASSAGGANSYNEQFF. The DNA for the CDR3 is TGTGCCAGCAGCGCCGGGGGGGCTAACTCCTACAATGAGCAGTTCTTC.

This clonotype was observed a few times. J is TRBJ1-3 and V is TRBV27; D might be TRBD1 (5 bases). In germline, CDR1 is MNHEY, CDR2 SMNVEV (reference sequence). Deletions cut 5 bases from V and 0 bases from J, with 11 bases between. CDR3 length: 15 residues. CDR3 DNA sequence: TGTGCCAGCAGTCTTCAGGGCTCCTCTGGAAACACCATATATTTT. This translates into CASSLQGSSGNTIYF.

In its sample, this clonotype was seen once. Here the CDR3 reads CASRAAASNTGELFF. The CDR3 DNA reads as TGTGCCAGCAGGGCCGCGGCCAGTAACACCGGGGAGCTGTTTTTT. The V call is TRBV7-2, the J call TRBJ2-2; the D is unclear. Between the trimmed V and J ends, which lost 6 bases and 2 bases, there was a span of 13 bases. CDR1 and CDR2 from the germline V gene are SGHTA and FQGNSA. The CDR3 is made up of 15 amino acids. The variable domain in full, completed from reference TRBV7-2 and TRBJ2-2, reads GAGVSQSPSNKVTEKGKDVELRCDPISGHTALYWYRQSLGQGLEFLIYFQGNSAPDKSGLPSDRFSAERTGGSVSTLTIQRTQQEDSAVYLCASRAAASNTGELFFGEGSRLTVL.

In this sample, this clonotype turned up many times. The V gene is TRBV3-1, the J gene TRBJ1-3; D ambiguous. V shed 1 base and J shed 9 bases, with 13 bases lying between them. Per the germline V gene, CDR1 is LGHDT and CDR2 is YNNKEL (reference sequence). The CDR3 length is 14 residues. CDR3 nucleotides: TGTGCCAGCAGCCAAGTCCGGACCCGGGGCACCATATATTTT. This encodes CASSQVRTRGTIYF.